A selection of T cell receptor beta chains follows, all from one sample in a study of response to subunit inactivated influenza vaccine. TCRdb ran MiXCR on the RT-PCR reads and lists one entry per CDR3 protein. The table shows around 790,000 distinct CDR3 sequences, with 21% occurring only once. The sample was PBMCs from blood, taken around 5 days after vaccination. All receptors derive from a man between 45 and 60 years old who received an inactivated influenza vaccine. Both conserved end residues are part of each CDR3. A D gene is named only where the DNA matches it firmly. The size of a clone is reported for some rows only, either as once, few or many, or as a class for expanded clones.

D gene: TRBD1
clone size: NA
J gene: TRBJ2-4
V gene: TRBV12-3/TRBV12-4
CDR3 DNA: TGTGCCAGCAGTCGACAGGGGGGAACAAACATTCAGTACTTC
CDR3 protein: CASSRQGGTNIQYF

D gene: NA
clone size: NA
J gene: TRBJ2-1
V gene: TRBV21-1
CDR3 DNA: TGTGCCAGCAGCAAACCTGTGGGTTCCTACAATGAGCAGTTCTTC
CDR3 protein: CASSKPVGSYNEQFF

D gene: TRBD2
clone size: NA
J gene: TRBJ2-3
V gene: TRBV29-1
CDR3 DNA: TGCAGCGTTGACGGGACTAGCGGGAGAGGTGCGGGGAAGGCGCAGTATTTT
CDR3 protein: CSVDGTSGRGAGKAQYF

D gene: TRBD1
clone size: NA
J gene: TRBJ1-1
V gene: TRBV29-1
CDR3 DNA: TGCAGCGTTGGGACCAGGGGGTCGACTGAAGCTTTCTTT
CDR3 protein: CSVGTRGSTEAFF

D gene: NA
clone size: NA
J gene: TRBJ2-1
V gene: TRBV29-1
CDR3 DNA: TGCAGCGTTCCCGATAAGCGTCTCTCCTACAATGAGCAGTTCTTC
CDR3 protein: CSVPDKRLSYNEQFF

D gene: TRBD2
clone size: few
J gene: TRBJ2-3
V gene: TRBV6-5
CDR3 DNA: TGTGCCAGCAGTTACGGAGCGGGGCCAGGAAATACGCAGTATTTT
CDR3 protein: CASSYGAGPGNTQYF

D gene: TRBD1
clone size: once
J gene: TRBJ2-1
V gene: TRBV4-3
CDR3 DNA: TGCGCCAGCAGCCAAGATGTCACAGGGGGCTCCTACAATGAGCAGTTCTTC
CDR3 protein: CASSQDVTGGSYNEQFF

D gene: NA
clone size: NA
J gene: TRBJ2-1
V gene: TRBV29-1
CDR3 DNA: TGCAGCGGGCTGGGGGCCTCGGACAATGAGCAGTTCTTC
CDR3 protein: CSGLGASDNEQFF

D gene: NA
clone size: many
J gene: TRBJ2-2
V gene: TRBV6-2/TRBV6-3
CDR3 DNA: TGTGCCAGCAGTTGGGACACCGGGGAGCTGTTTTTT
CDR3 protein: CASSWDTGELFF

D gene: TRBD1
clone size: few
J gene: TRBJ1-5
V gene: TRBV20-1
CDR3 DNA: TGCAGTGCTACGCCAGGGGGCGATCAGCCCCAGCATTTT
CDR3 protein: CSATPGGDQPQHF

D gene: NA
clone size: many
J gene: TRBJ2-4
V gene: TRBV15
CDR3 DNA: TGTGCCACCAAGCCGGGAACTCGCGACATTCAGTACTTC
CDR3 protein: CATKPGTRDIQYF

D gene: NA
clone size: once
J gene: TRBJ2-5
V gene: TRBV6-2/TRBV6-3
CDR3 DNA: TGTGCCAGCTCGCACAGGACCCAGTACTTC
CDR3 protein: CASSHRTQYF

D gene: TRBD2
clone size: many
J gene: TRBJ2-1
V gene: TRBV20-1
CDR3 DNA: TGCAGTGCTCTACCGGGACTAGCGGGAGTGCATGAGCAGTTCTTC
CDR3 protein: CSALPGLAGVHEQFF

D gene: TRBD2
clone size: NA
J gene: TRBJ2-1
V gene: TRBV20-1
CDR3 DNA: TGCAGTGCTAGCCGAAGGCTAGCGGGGGGGCCTGCTGAGCAGTTCTTC
CDR3 protein: CSASRRLAGGPAEQFF

D gene: TRBD1
clone size: NA
J gene: TRBJ2-3
V gene: TRBV20-1
CDR3 DNA: TGCAGTGCCACGGACAGGGGTGGGACAGATACGCAGTATTTT
CDR3 protein: CSATDRGGTDTQYF

D gene: NA
clone size: NA
J gene: TRBJ2-3
V gene: TRBV4-3
CDR3 DNA: TGCGCCAGCAGCCAAAACTACGCAGGAGATACGCAGTATTTT
CDR3 protein: CASSQNYAGDTQYF

D gene: TRBD1
clone size: many
J gene: TRBJ2-1
V gene: TRBV6-5
CDR3 DNA: TGTGCCAGCAGTTACTCAGGGGACAGACTCTCCTACAATGAGCAGTTCTTC
CDR3 protein: CASSYSGDRLSYNEQFF

D gene: TRBD1
clone size: few
J gene: TRBJ1-5
V gene: TRBV7-8
CDR3 DNA: TGTGCCAGCAGCTTATCTACAGGGGTCAATCAGCCCCAGCATTTT
CDR3 protein: CASSLSTGVNQPQHF

D gene: TRBD1
clone size: few
J gene: TRBJ2-1
V gene: TRBV5-1
CDR3 DNA: TGCGCCAGCAGCTTGTACGGGACAGGGGGTTCATACAATGAGCAGTTCTTC
CDR3 protein: CASSLYGTGGSYNEQFF

D gene: NA
clone size: few
J gene: TRBJ2-3
V gene: TRBV29-1
CDR3 DNA: TGCAGCGTTGAATCCGAATCCACAGATACGCAGTATTTT
CDR3 protein: CSVESESTDTQYF

D gene: NA
clone size: many
J gene: TRBJ2-7
V gene: TRBV5-5
CDR3 DNA: TGTGCCAGCAGCTTGGCGGTAGAAGCCTACGAGCAGTACTTC
CDR3 protein: CASSLAVEAYEQYF

D gene: NA
clone size: NA
J gene: TRBJ2-3
V gene: TRBV7-9
CDR3 DNA: TGTGCCAGCGGCACTTTGGGGACAGATACGCAGTATTTT
CDR3 protein: CASGTLGTDTQYF

D gene: TRBD1
clone size: NA
J gene: TRBJ2-7
V gene: TRBV6-1
CDR3 DNA: TGTGCCAGCAGTCGCCGGACAGGGGGCTTTTCGGACGAGCAGTACTTC
CDR3 protein: CASSRRTGGFSDEQYF

D gene: TRBD1
clone size: NA
J gene: TRBJ2-6
V gene: TRBV6-2/TRBV6-3
CDR3 DNA: TGTGCCAGCAGTCCCAGGGGGCTTGGGGCCAACGTCCTGACTTTC
CDR3 protein: CASSPRGLGANVLTF

D gene: NA
clone size: few
J gene: TRBJ2-1
V gene: TRBV3-1
CDR3 DNA: TGTGCCAGCAGCCAGGTCCCGTTAGAAAACAATGAGCAGTTCTTC
CDR3 protein: CASSQVPLENNEQFF

D gene: NA
clone size: few
J gene: TRBJ2-5
V gene: TRBV12-3/TRBV12-4
CDR3 DNA: TGTGCCAGCAACCTAGGAGGCGGAGGCGGGACCCAGTACTTC
CDR3 protein: CASNLGGGGGTQYF

D gene: NA
clone size: few
J gene: TRBJ2-1
V gene: TRBV5-1
CDR3 DNA: TGCGCCAGCAGTAGGGCAGGGAGAAACGATGAGCAGTTCTTC
CDR3 protein: CASSRAGRNDEQFF

D gene: NA
clone size: few
J gene: TRBJ1-1
V gene: TRBV27
CDR3 DNA: TGTGCCAGCAAGACTTCCCCGGACACTGAAGCTTTCTTT
CDR3 protein: CASKTSPDTEAFF

D gene: NA
clone size: NA
J gene: TRBJ2-1
V gene: TRBV7-2
CDR3 DNA: TGTGCCAGCAGCTTAGACCCTGCCTACGAGCAGTTCTTC
CDR3 protein: CASSLDPAYEQFF

D gene: TRBD1
clone size: NA
J gene: TRBJ2-7
V gene: TRBV20-1
CDR3 DNA: TGCAGTGCTAGACTAACTACAGGGGGTGTAACCTACGAGCAGTACTTC
CDR3 protein: CSARLTTGGVTYEQYF

D gene: TRBD2
clone size: NA
J gene: TRBJ2-5
V gene: TRBV4-1
CDR3 DNA: TGCGCCAGCAGCCAGTCCGGGACTAGCGACGAGACCCAGTACTTC
CDR3 protein: CASSQSGTSDETQYF

D gene: TRBD2
clone size: NA
J gene: TRBJ2-3
V gene: TRBV6-5
CDR3 DNA: TGTGCCAGCAGTTACGGCCCAGGGACTAGGACAGATACGCAGTATTTT
CDR3 protein: CASSYGPGTRTDTQYF

D gene: NA
clone size: NA
J gene: TRBJ2-1
V gene: TRBV27
CDR3 DNA: TGTGCCAGCAGTCCGACGGAGAGCTCCTACAATGAGCAGTTCTTC
CDR3 protein: CASSPTESSYNEQFF

D gene: NA
clone size: few
J gene: TRBJ1-2
V gene: TRBV3-1
CDR3 DNA: TGTGCCAGCAGCCATCGGACATTCTATGGCTACACCTTC
CDR3 protein: CASSHRTFYGYTF

D gene: NA
clone size: NA
J gene: TRBJ1-2
V gene: TRBV29-1
CDR3 DNA: TGCAGGGCGGGGGGACCCCTAAATATCGGCTACACCTTC
CDR3 protein: CRAGGPLNIGYTF

D gene: NA
clone size: few
J gene: TRBJ1-1
V gene: TRBV5-1
CDR3 DNA: TGCGCCAGCAGCTCAAGGATGGACAACCCTGAAGCTTTCTTT
CDR3 protein: CASSSRMDNPEAFF

D gene: TRBD1
clone size: many
J gene: TRBJ2-5
V gene: TRBV5-5
CDR3 DNA: TGTGCCAGCAGCGGCAAATGGGACAGCGCAGAGACCCAGTACTTC
CDR3 protein: CASSGKWDSAETQYF

D gene: TRBD1
clone size: NA
J gene: TRBJ2-5
V gene: TRBV7-9
CDR3 DNA: TGTGCCAGCAGCTCCGACCCGACAGGGTTAGAGACCCAGTACTTC
CDR3 protein: CASSSDPTGLETQYF

D gene: NA
clone size: few
J gene: TRBJ1-4
V gene: TRBV5-1
CDR3 DNA: TGCGCCAGCAGCTTGGGTGGACAGAACAATGAAAAACTGTTTTTT
CDR3 protein: CASSLGGQNNEKLFF

D gene: TRBD2
clone size: NA
J gene: TRBJ2-1
V gene: TRBV4-3
CDR3 DNA: TGCGCCAGCAGCCATGGGGCCGGACTAGTGAGGAATGAGCAGTTCTTC
CDR3 protein: CASSHGAGLVRNEQFF

D gene: TRBD2
clone size: NA
J gene: TRBJ2-2
V gene: TRBV9
CDR3 DNA: TGTGCCAGCAGCGATTCCAGCGGGGGGCAGAACACCGGGGAGCTGTTTTTT
CDR3 protein: CASSDSSGGQNTGELFF

D gene: NA
clone size: many
J gene: TRBJ1-4
V gene: TRBV12-3/TRBV12-4
CDR3 DNA: TGTGCCAGCAGTTTTGGAGGAAATGAAAAACTGTTTTTT
CDR3 protein: CASSFGGNEKLFF

D gene: TRBD2
clone size: NA
J gene: TRBJ2-5
V gene: TRBV5-1
CDR3 DNA: TGCGCCAGCAGTCCCTTAGGATGGACTAGCGGGGGGCAAATCCAAGAGACCCAGTACTTC
CDR3 protein: CASSPLGWTSGGQIQETQYF

D gene: TRBD2
clone size: NA
J gene: TRBJ2-3
V gene: TRBV7-2
CDR3 DNA: TGTGCCAGCAGCTCTAGCGGGAGACGAAATACGCAGTATTTT
CDR3 protein: CASSSSGRRNTQYF

D gene: NA
clone size: NA
J gene: TRBJ2-2
V gene: TRBV6-6
CDR3 DNA: TGTGCCAACTCAGCAGGGGGGGAGCTGTTTTTT
CDR3 protein: CANSAGGELFF

D gene: TRBD2
clone size: NA
J gene: TRBJ2-7
V gene: TRBV6-5
CDR3 DNA: TGTGCCAGCAGTTACGGGACTAGCGGGAGAGCTTACGAGCAGTACTTC
CDR3 protein: CASSYGTSGRAYEQYF

D gene: TRBD2
clone size: NA
J gene: TRBJ2-3
V gene: TRBV15
CDR3 DNA: TGTGCCACCAGCAGAGGAGGACTAGCGGGAGTTACAGATACGCAGTATTTT
CDR3 protein: CATSRGGLAGVTDTQYF

D gene: TRBD1
clone size: few
J gene: TRBJ2-7
V gene: TRBV6-6
CDR3 DNA: TGTGCCAGCAGGGCGGACAGGGTAGGGGAGCAGTACTTC
CDR3 protein: CASRADRVGEQYF

D gene: NA
clone size: NA
J gene: TRBJ2-1
V gene: TRBV4-3
CDR3 DNA: TGCGCCAGCAGCCCCCGGGAGTTCTTTGTTGATGAGCAGTTCTTC
CDR3 protein: CASSPREFFVDEQFF

D gene: NA
clone size: NA
J gene: TRBJ2-6
V gene: TRBV10-2
CDR3 DNA: TGCGCCAGCAGGGAACTCGGACAGGGCGGGAGCTCTGGGGCCAACGTCCTGACTTTC
CDR3 protein: CASRELGQGGSSGANVLTF

D gene: NA
clone size: few
J gene: TRBJ2-3
V gene: TRBV20-1
CDR3 DNA: TGCAGTGCTGGGGTGCAGGGGGGAGATACGCAGTATTTT
CDR3 protein: CSAGVQGGDTQYF

D gene: NA
clone size: NA
J gene: TRBJ2-2
V gene: TRBV4-2
CDR3 DNA: TGTGCCAGCAGCTCCGTGGGTGGGACGAACACCGGGGAGCTGTTTTTT
CDR3 protein: CASSSVGGTNTGELFF

D gene: TRBD1
clone size: many
J gene: TRBJ2-5
V gene: TRBV20-1
CDR3 DNA: TGCAGTGCTAAACTGGACAGGATCCAAGAGACCCAGTACTTC
CDR3 protein: CSAKLDRIQETQYF

D gene: TRBD1
clone size: NA
J gene: TRBJ1-5
V gene: TRBV7-8
CDR3 DNA: TGTGCCAGCAGCCAACCGGGACAGGGAGAAAATCAGCCCCAGCATTTT
CDR3 protein: CASSQPGQGENQPQHF

D gene: TRBD1
clone size: NA
J gene: TRBJ2-3
V gene: TRBV5-1
CDR3 DNA: TGCGCCAGCAGCGACCCCGCGACAGGGAGCACAGATACGCAGTATTTT
CDR3 protein: CASSDPATGSTDTQYF

D gene: NA
clone size: NA
J gene: TRBJ1-2
V gene: TRBV7-9
CDR3 DNA: TGTGCCAGCAGTCCCCCGAAAAGGTCCTATGGCTACACCTTC
CDR3 protein: CASSPPKRSYGYTF

D gene: NA
clone size: few
J gene: TRBJ1-6
V gene: TRBV5-1
CDR3 DNA: TGCGCCAGCAGCTTGCGGACACCCGGAGGTAATTCACCCCTCCACTTT
CDR3 protein: CASSLRTPGGNSPLHF

D gene: TRBD2
clone size: NA
J gene: TRBJ2-1
V gene: TRBV20-1
CDR3 DNA: TGCAGTGCTAGAGTTGGGCTAGCGGGAGTCAATGAGCAGTTCTTC
CDR3 protein: CSARVGLAGVNEQFF

D gene: NA
clone size: few
J gene: TRBJ2-2
V gene: TRBV25-1
CDR3 DNA: TGTGCCAGCAGTCGGGAGACCGGGGAGCTGTTTTTT
CDR3 protein: CASSRETGELFF